What follows are 24 T cell receptor beta chains derived from one specimen sequenced in a study of cytomegalovirus exposure and HLA in healthy donors. The data were produced by immunoSEQ multiplex PCR, yet TCRdb's version contains in-frame clones alone and is incomplete. In the table there are hundreds of thousands of clones, more than 80% of which are singletons. The sample was PBMCs. These receptors came from a young woman in good health and CMV-seronegative.

The CDR3 protein is CASSQVGQGIRNEQFF. In DNA, the CDR3 is TGTGCCAGCAGCCAAGTGGGACAGGGGATTCGCAATGAGCAGTTCTTC. V and J are TRBV14 and TRBJ2-1; 10 bases fit TRBD1. V shed 1 base, J shed 6 bases, and the junction held 6 bases outside the gene matches. Germline V gene lookup returns CDR1 SGHDN and CDR2 FVKESK. The CDR3 has 16 amino acids.

The chain is built from TRBV10-1 and TRBJ2-3; 12 bases agree with TRBD2. Germline V gene sequence: CDR1 WNHNN, CDR2 SYGVQD (reference sequence). V shed 7 bases, J shed 3 bases, and the junction held 5 bases outside the gene matches. This CDR3 contains 15 residues. The CDR3: CASKNGTSGTDTQYF. CDR3 in DNA: TGCGCCAGCAAGAACGGGACTAGCGGGACAGATACGCAGTATTTT.

The rearrangement joins TRBV4-1 to TRBJ1-1; maybe TRBD1 (5 bases). CDR1 is MGHRA, CDR2 YSYEKL, per germline. CDR3 length: 16 residues. V lost 1 base and J lost 0, with 12 bases in between. This CDR3 reads CASSQVPGPMNTEAFF. In nucleotides, the CDR3 is TGCGCCAGCAGCCAAGTCCCAGGGCCCATGAACACTGAAGCTTTCTTT.

The CDR3 region is CASSTGGRETQYF. The CDR3 DNA is TGTGCCAGTAGTACGGGGGGGAGAGAGACCCAGTACTTC. This rearrangement joins TRBV19 to TRBJ2-5; 8 bases map to TRBD2. Germline-derived CDR1 and CDR2 are LNHDA and SQIVND (reference sequence). J lost 4 bases, V lost 4 bases, and 2 bases had no gene match. This CDR3 has 13 residues.

The sample holds one count of this clone. The chain combines TRBV11-2 with TRBJ2-2, with TRBD2 as a possible D gene (6 bases). Germline-derived CDR1 and CDR2 are SGHAT and FQNNGV. V lost 6 bases to trimming and J lost 5 bases, with 13 bases between them. The CDR3 runs 14 residues. This chain's CDR3 is CASRRASGTGELFF. DNA for the CDR3: TGTGCCAGCAGACGAGCGAGCGGGACCGGGGAGCTGTTTTTT.

Turning to this clone: Other nucleotide sequences in the sample specify the same CDR3. V usage is TRBV27 and J usage is TRBJ1-5; D may be TRBD1 (5 bases). The CDR3 sequence is 14 residues long. Per germline, CDR1 MNHEY and CDR2 SMNVEV (reference sequence). V was cut by 2 bases and J by 4 bases, with 9 bases left in between. CDR3 nucleotide sequence: TGTGCCAGCAGTTTAAGGGGTAGTAATCAGCCCCAGCATTTT. This gives the protein CASSLRGSNQPQHF.

For this clone: The identical CDR3 is also encoded by other nucleotide sequences in the sample. V and J are TRBV5-4 and TRBJ2-7; D is perhaps TRBD2 (6 bases). V lost 4 bases to trimming and J lost 4 bases, with 12 bases between them. Germline loops: CDR1 SGHNT, CDR2 YYREEE (reference sequence). CDR3 size: 13 residues. Here the CDR3 DNA reads TGTGCCAGCAGCCCAGGGACTTTTTACGAGCAGTACTTC. The encoded protein is CASSPGTFYEQYF.

This clone has just one count. The same CDR3 can be traced to other DNA sequences in this sample. The V and J genes are TRBV19 and TRBJ2-7, with 9 bases that match TRBD1. Germline V gene lookup returns CDR1 LNHDA and CDR2 SQIVND (reference sequence). The CDR3 is made up of 14 amino acids. Trimming cost V 5 bases and J 2 bases; bases outside gene matches: 4. The CDR3 loop is CASSSRTGAYEQYF. The CDR3 nucleotides read TGTGCCAGTAGTTCCCGGACAGGGGCCTACGAGCAGTACTTC.

The chain carries TRBV5-8 and TRBJ1-5; possible D gene TRBD1, 5 bases. Germline CDR1 and CDR2: SGHTS and YDEGEE. The CDR3 runs 14 residues. V was clipped by 2 bases and J by 7 bases, with 13 bases between them. CDR3 DNA: TGTGCCAGCAGCTTAGAGCCAGCAGGGCAGCCCCAGCATTTT. It encodes CASSLEPAGQPQHF.

This chain uses TRBV27 with TRBJ2-3; D ambiguous. V shed 3 bases and J shed 8 bases, with 6 bases lying between them. In germline, CDR1 is MNHEY, CDR2 SMNVEV (reference sequence). This CDR3 contains 11 residues. CDR3: CASSFYGTQYF. The CDR3 nucleotides are TGTGCCAGCAGTTTCTATGGTACGCAGTATTTT.

The chain couples TRBV6-5 to TRBJ2-7, with 7 bases fitting TRBD1. Trimming removed 5 bases from V and 1 base from J; junction bases left unmatched: 5. This CDR3 spans 14 amino acids. The germline V gene encodes CDR1 MNHEY and CDR2 SVGAGI. The CDR3 nucleotides are TGTGCCAGCAGTGCCGGGACAGAGTCCTACGAGCAGTACTTC. Residues: CASSAGTESYEQYF.

The chain employs TRBV6-1 and TRBJ1-2; perhaps TRBD1 as D (5 bases). CDR1 MNHNS and CDR2 SASEGT come from the germline V gene. The CDR3 covers 17 residues. V lost 4 bases to trimming and J lost 1 base, with 19 bases between them. The CDR3 reads CASSVAPVRRGNYGYTF. The CDR3 nucleotides read TGTGCCAGCAGTGTTGCGCCAGTCCGGAGGGGTAACTATGGCTACACCTTC.

This chain links TRBV27 with TRBJ1-6; tentatively, D is TRBD1 (5 bases). V dropped 1 base and J dropped 7 bases, with 11 bases sitting between them. The CDR3 is 15 amino acids. Germline V gene lookup returns CDR1 MNHEY and CDR2 SMNVEV (reference sequence). CDR3 in DNA: TGTGCCAGCAGTTTATTAGGTGGGGGGAATTCACCCCTCCACTTT. Its protein product is CASSLLGGGNSPLHF.

V usage is TRBV6-5 and J usage is TRBJ1-5; D is perhaps TRBD1 (5 bases). Trimming took off 4 bases at V and 3 bases at J, with 13 bases between the two ends. The V gene's germline CDR1 is MNHEY and CDR2 SVGAGI. The CDR3 length is 15 residues. The CDR3 region has the DNA TGTGCCAGCAGTTTATCGGGGGAGACCAATCAGCCCCAGCATTTT. It encodes CASSLSGETNQPQHF.

The CDR3 reads CASTRQGAATNEQFF. The CDR3, as DNA: TGTGCCAGCACCCGACAGGGGGCCGCTACAAATGAGCAGTTCTTC. The chain uses TRBV27 and TRBJ2-1, with TRBD1 matching 10 bases. CDR3 size: 15 residues. Germline lookup yields CDR1 MNHEY and CDR2 SMNVEV (reference sequence). V was pared by 7 bases and J by 7 bases, with 10 bases of the junction left unmatched.

This chain links TRBV11-2 with TRBJ2-2, with D perhaps TRBD1 (5 bases). This CDR3 has 16 residues. V was shortened by 1 base and J by 4 bases, with 13 bases between the two germline ends. Germline CDR1 is SGHAT and CDR2 is FQNNGV. The CDR3 DNA reads TGTGCCAGCAGCTTAGGGTGGACACCCAGCACCGGGGAGCTGTTTTTT. Translation: CASSLGWTPSTGELFF.

This clone was seen only a few times. This chain connects TRBV2 to TRBJ1-2; D is ambiguous. Trimming left V 4 bases short and J 7 bases short, with 10 bases between. Germline V CDR1 and CDR2: SNHLY, FYNNEI. CDR3 length: 12 amino acids. CDR3 nucleotide sequence: TGTGCCAGCAGTGTGCGGAGGCGTGGCTACACCTTC. It yields the protein CASSVRRRGYTF.

V is TRBV4-1 and J is TRBJ2-7, with 9 positions matching TRBD1. The CDR3 runs 14 residues. Germline V gene lookup returns CDR1 MGHRA and CDR2 YSYEKL. Losses at the gene ends were 5 bases for V and 3 bases for J; bases not matched to a gene: 5. CDR3 sequence: CASSSRQGDYEQYF. The CDR3, as DNA: TGCGCCAGCAGCTCCCGACAGGGGGACTACGAGCAGTACTTC.

The chain recombines TRBV19 with TRBJ2-6; D not resolved. V lost 2 bases to trimming and J lost 0 bases, with 5 bases between them. Germline CDR1 is LNHDA and CDR2 is SQIVND (reference sequence). This CDR3 spans 15 amino acids. The chain's CDR3 is CASSIPVSGANVLTF. CDR3 bases: TGTGCCAGTAGTATACCCGTCTCTGGGGCCAACGTCCTGACTTTC.

The V call is TRBV4-1, the J call TRBJ1-3; no definite D call. In germline, CDR1 is MGHRA, CDR2 YSYEKL. The CDR3 has 14 residues. V shed 3 bases and J shed 0 bases, with 6 bases lying between them. CDR3 coding DNA: TGCGCCAGCAGCCAGGCGGGCTCTGGAAACACCATATATTTT. Its translation: CASSQAGSGNTIYF.

This clone was recorded a few times. The rearrangement joins TRBV4-1 to TRBJ1-1; a weak D match, TRBD1 (5 bases). The CDR3 runs 15 residues. V was pared by 1 base and J by 5 bases, with 14 bases between. Germline lookup yields CDR1 MGHRA and CDR2 YSYEKL. The CDR3 region is CASSQVPQGETEAFF. The CDR3 DNA sequence: TGCGCCAGCAGCCAAGTACCCCAGGGTGAAACTGAAGCTTTCTTT.

The chain uses TRBV6-5 and TRBJ1-2; 8 nucleotides agree with TRBD1. Trimming removed 8 bases from V and 7 bases from J; junction bases left unmatched: 12. CDR3 size: 14 residues. CDR1 and CDR2 (germline): MNHEY, SVGAGI. The CDR3 loop is CASRRQGRTGGYTF. CDR3 nucleotides: TGTGCCAGCCGACGACAGGGGAGGACGGGTGGCTACACCTTC.

The chain joins TRBV28 to TRBJ2-2, with 7 bases that match TRBD2. This CDR3 has 14 amino acids. Germline CDR1 reads MDHEN; CDR2 reads SYDVKM. Trimming took 10 bases from V and 4 from J; bases not matched to a gene: 9. Here the CDR3 reads CATTRVAGTGELFF. CDR3 coding DNA: TGTGCCACAACTCGGGTAGCGGGCACCGGGGAGCTGTTTTTT. Based on the CDR3 plus reference TRBV28 and TRBJ2-2, the full variable domain is DVKVTQSSRYLVKRTGEKVFLECVQDMDHENMFWYRQDPGLGLRLIYFSYDVKMKEKGDIPEGYSVSREKKERFSLILESASTNQTSMYLCATTRVAGTGELFFGEGSRLTVL.

This chain connects TRBV25-1 to TRBJ2-2; D might be TRBD2 (5 bases). This CDR3 comprises 16 residues. Germline CDR1 MGHDK, CDR2 SYGVNS. Between the trimmed V and J ends, which lost 0 bases and 4 bases, there was a span of 12 bases. The CDR3: CASSEYGLGVTGELFF. The CDR3 DNA sequence: TGTGCCAGCAGTGAATATGGTTTGGGAGTCACCGGGGAGCTGTTTTTT.